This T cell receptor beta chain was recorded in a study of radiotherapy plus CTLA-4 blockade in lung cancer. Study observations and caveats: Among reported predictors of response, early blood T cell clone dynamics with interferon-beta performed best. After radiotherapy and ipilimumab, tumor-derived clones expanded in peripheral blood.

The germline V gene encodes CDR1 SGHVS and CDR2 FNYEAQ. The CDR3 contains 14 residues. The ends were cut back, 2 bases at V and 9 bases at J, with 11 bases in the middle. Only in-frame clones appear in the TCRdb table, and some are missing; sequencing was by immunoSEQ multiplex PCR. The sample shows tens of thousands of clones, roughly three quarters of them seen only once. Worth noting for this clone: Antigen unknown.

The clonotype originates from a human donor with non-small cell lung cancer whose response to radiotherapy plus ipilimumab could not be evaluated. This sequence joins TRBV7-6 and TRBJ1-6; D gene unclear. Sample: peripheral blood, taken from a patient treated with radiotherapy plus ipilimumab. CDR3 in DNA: TGTGCCAGCAGCTTAAACCCCCCGGGTTCACCCCTCCACTTT. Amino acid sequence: CASSLNPPGSPLHF.